The table lists the clone carrying this T cell receptor (beta chain) with a few counts. Antigen specificity is unknown. Using its own MiXCR run on the reads, TCRdb lists one record per CDR3 protein. The table lists 450,000 to 650,000 distinct CDR3 sequences, about 26% of them singletons. This sample was included in a study of T cell repertoires in cytomegalovirus infection. Study information: CMV infection and matching HLA type were both indicated by public TCR beta signatures. Whole-study results and caveats: The ex vivo response showed dominance by HLA-C-restricted CMV-specific TCR beta clonotypes. The study identified carriers of CMV plus the relevant HLA from cumulative public TCR beta family frequency.

Trimming took off 4 bases at V and 0 bases at J, with 16 bases between the two ends. Per germline, CDR1 DFQATT and CDR2 SNEGSKA (reference sequence). The CDR3 sequence is 15 residues long. This chain connects TRBV20-1 to TRBJ2-7; possibly TRBD2 for D (6 bases). The receptor was isolated from a human donor in good health (CMV status not recorded). Some clones in this sample may be carry-over from other donors' samples. The source material was PBMCs. CDR3 sequence (DNA): TGCAGTGCTACCCGCGGAGCGGGCCTCTCCTACGAGCAGTACTTC. This codes for CSATRGAGLSYEQYF.